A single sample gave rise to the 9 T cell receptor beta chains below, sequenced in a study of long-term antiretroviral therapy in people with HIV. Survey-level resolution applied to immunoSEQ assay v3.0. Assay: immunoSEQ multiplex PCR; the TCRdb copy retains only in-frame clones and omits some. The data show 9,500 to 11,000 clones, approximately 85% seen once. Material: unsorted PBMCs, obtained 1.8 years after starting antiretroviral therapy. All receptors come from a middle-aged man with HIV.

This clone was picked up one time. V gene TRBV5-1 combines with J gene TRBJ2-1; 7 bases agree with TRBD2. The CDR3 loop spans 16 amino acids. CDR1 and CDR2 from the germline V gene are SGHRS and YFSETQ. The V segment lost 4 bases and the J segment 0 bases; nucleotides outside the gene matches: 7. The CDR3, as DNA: TGCGCCAGCAGCAAACTAGCTAGCGGCTCCTACAATGAGCAGTTCTTC. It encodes CASSKLASGSYNEQFF.

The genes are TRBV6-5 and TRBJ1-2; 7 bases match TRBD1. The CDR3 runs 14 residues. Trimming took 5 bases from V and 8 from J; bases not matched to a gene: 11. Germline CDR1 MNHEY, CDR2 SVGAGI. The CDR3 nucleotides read TGTGCCAGCAGTACCAGGACAGGCGTGGAAGGCTACACCTTC. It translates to CASSTRTGVEGYTF.

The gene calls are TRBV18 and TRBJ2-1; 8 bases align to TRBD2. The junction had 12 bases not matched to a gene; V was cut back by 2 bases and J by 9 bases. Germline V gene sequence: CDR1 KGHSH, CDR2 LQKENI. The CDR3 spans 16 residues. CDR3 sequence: CASSPSSGSVDGEQFF. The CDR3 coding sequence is TGTGCCAGCTCACCATCCAGCGGGAGCGTCGATGGTGAGCAGTTCTTC.

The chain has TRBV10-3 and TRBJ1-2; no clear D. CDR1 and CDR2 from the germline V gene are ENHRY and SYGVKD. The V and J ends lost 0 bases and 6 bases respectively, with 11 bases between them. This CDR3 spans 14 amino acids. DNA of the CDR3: TGTGCCATCAGTGAGTCTGGACCCGTCGATGGCTACACCTTC. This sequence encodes CAISESGPVDGYTF.

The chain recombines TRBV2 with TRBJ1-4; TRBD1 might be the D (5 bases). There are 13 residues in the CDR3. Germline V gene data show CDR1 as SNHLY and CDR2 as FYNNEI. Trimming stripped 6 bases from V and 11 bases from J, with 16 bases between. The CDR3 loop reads CASSEGPGRKLFF. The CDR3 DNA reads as TGTGCCAGCAGCGAGGGACCTGGCAGGAAACTGTTTTTT.

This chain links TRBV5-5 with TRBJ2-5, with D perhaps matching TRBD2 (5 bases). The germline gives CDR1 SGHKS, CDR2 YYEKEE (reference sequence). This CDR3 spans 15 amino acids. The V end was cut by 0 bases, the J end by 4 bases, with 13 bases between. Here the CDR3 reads CASSLGGGGGETQYF. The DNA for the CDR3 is TGTGCCAGCAGCTTGGGAGGCGGAGGCGGAGAGACCCAGTACTTC.

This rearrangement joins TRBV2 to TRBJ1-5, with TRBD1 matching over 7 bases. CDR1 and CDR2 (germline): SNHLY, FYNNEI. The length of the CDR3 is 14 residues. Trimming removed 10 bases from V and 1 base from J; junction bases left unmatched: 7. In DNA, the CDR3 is TGTGCCACCAGGGGGGGAAGCAGCAATCAGCCCCAGCATTTT. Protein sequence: CATRGGSSNQPQHF.

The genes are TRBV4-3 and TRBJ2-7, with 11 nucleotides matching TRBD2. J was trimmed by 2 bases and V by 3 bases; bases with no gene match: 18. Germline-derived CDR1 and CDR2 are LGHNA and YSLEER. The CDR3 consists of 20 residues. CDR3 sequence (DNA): TGCGCCAGCAGCCAGAGCCCCAGACTAGCGGGACTTCTCGGAACCTACGAGCAGTACTTC. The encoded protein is CASSQSPRLAGLLGTYEQYF.

For the CDR3, the DNA is TGTGCCTGGAGTACAGGGGTGGATCAGCCCCAGCATTTT. Encoded protein: CAWSTGVDQPQHF. The chain employs TRBV30 and TRBJ1-5; 7 nucleotides match TRBD1. V lost 2 bases to trimming and J lost 5 bases; unmatched junction nucleotides: 3. The CDR3 spans 13 residues. The germline CDR1 and CDR2 sequences are GTSNPN and SVGIG (reference sequence).